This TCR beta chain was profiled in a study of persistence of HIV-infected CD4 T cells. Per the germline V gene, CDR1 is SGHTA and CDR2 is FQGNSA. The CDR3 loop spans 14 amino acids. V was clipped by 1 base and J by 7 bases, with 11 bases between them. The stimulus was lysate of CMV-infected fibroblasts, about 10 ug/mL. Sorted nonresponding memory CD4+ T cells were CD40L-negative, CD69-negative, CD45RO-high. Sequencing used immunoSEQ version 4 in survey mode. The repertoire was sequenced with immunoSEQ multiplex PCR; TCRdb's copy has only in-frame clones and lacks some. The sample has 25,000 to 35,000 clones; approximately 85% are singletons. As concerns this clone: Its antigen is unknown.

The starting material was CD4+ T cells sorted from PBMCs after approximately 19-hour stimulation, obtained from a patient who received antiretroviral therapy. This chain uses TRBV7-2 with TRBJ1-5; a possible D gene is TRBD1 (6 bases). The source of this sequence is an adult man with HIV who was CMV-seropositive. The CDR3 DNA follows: TGTGCCAGCAGCTTAGGCAGGGGTGACCAGCCCCAGCATTTT. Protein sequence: CASSLGRGDQPQHF.